These 17 T cell receptor beta chains originate from one sample sequenced in a study of tumour-infiltrating T cells in Burkitt lymphoma. The protocol was immunoSEQ multiplex PCR, while the TCRdb copy is restricted to in-frame clones and leaves out a portion. The repertoire holds about 700 clones, with 80% to 95% as singletons. Sequencing used tumor tissue. Source of these receptors: a human donor with diffuse large B-cell lymphoma.

The chain links TRBV28 to TRBJ1-4; D is unclear. The CDR3 runs to 15 residues. In germline, CDR1 is MDHEN, CDR2 SYDVKM. With 5 bases removed from V and 8 bases from J, the gap between germline ends came to 18 bases. The CDR3 sequence is CASSPQPYLGEKLFF. The CDR3 bases are TGTGCCAGCAGTCCACAGCCCTATTTGGGGGAAAAACTGTTTTTT.

The rearrangement links TRBV5-5 to TRBJ1-4, with D hard to call. V dropped 2 bases and J dropped 4 bases, with 12 bases sitting between them. The germline V gene encodes CDR1 SGHKS and CDR2 YYEKEE (reference sequence). This CDR3 is 15 amino acids long. The CDR3 loop is CASSLVGGNNEKLFF. The CDR3 DNA sequence: TGTGCCAGCAGCTTAGTCGGCGGAAATAATGAAAAACTGTTTTTT.

The chain joins TRBV6-6 to TRBJ1-2, with 9 positions matching TRBD1. J was trimmed by 4 bases and V by 4 bases; bases with no gene match: 4. The CDR3 loop spans 14 amino acids. CDR1 and CDR2 (germline): MNHNY, SVGAGI (reference sequence). This CDR3 reads CASSLGQGTYGYTF. The CDR3 DNA sequence: TGTGCCAGCAGTTTGGGACAGGGTACCTATGGCTACACCTTC.

The chain uses TRBV29-1 and TRBJ2-7, with TRBD1 matching over 7 bases. The CDR3 totals 11 residues. The ends lost 7 bases at V and 7 bases at J; junction bases unmatched: 7. Germline-derived CDR1 and CDR2 are SQVTM and ANQGSEA. CDR3 residues: CSGQGSGEQYF. In nucleotides, the CDR3 is TGCAGCGGACAGGGTTCAGGGGAGCAGTACTTC.

V gene TRBV6-5 combines with J gene TRBJ2-1; no reliable D call. The CDR3 runs 15 residues. The germline CDR1 and CDR2 sequences are MNHEY and SVGAGI. V was shortened by 4 bases and J by 0 bases, with 10 bases between the two germline ends. CDR3 protein: CASSLSFFSYNEQFF. In DNA form, the CDR3 reads TGTGCCAGCAGTTTGAGTTTTTTCTCCTACAATGAGCAGTTCTTC.

This clone was found once. The rearrangement joins TRBV7-2 to TRBJ1-2; no firm D call. This CDR3 region has 15 residues. Germline values: CDR1 SGHTA, CDR2 FQGNSA. Trimming stripped 2 bases from V and 0 bases from J, with 10 bases between. CDR3 amino acids: CASSLRDGTNYGYTF. The CDR3 DNA reads as TGTGCCAGCAGCTTACGAGACGGTACTAACTATGGCTACACCTTC.

The chain's CDR3 is CASSIYQGATGELFF. CDR3 nucleotides: TGTGCCAGTAGTATTTACCAGGGGGCGACCGGGGAGCTGTTTTTT. The chain recombines TRBV19 with TRBJ2-2, with 8 nucleotides matching TRBD1. This CDR3 comprises 15 residues. The germline V gene encodes CDR1 LNHDA and CDR2 SQIVND (reference sequence). V lost 3 bases to trimming and J lost 5 bases; unmatched junction nucleotides: 5.

The V gene is TRBV29-1, the J gene TRBJ2-1; D remains unclear. Trimming pared 3 bases from V and 4 bases from J, leaving 10 bases between. CDR3 size: 13 residues. CDR1 SQVTM and CDR2 ANQGSEA come from the germline V gene. The CDR3 DNA reads TGCAGCGTTGAGCCCGCGCTGTACAATGAGCAGTTCTTC. Amino acid sequence: CSVEPALYNEQFF.

This chain connects TRBV18 to TRBJ1-1, with TRBD1 as a possible D gene (6 bases). CDR1 is KGHSH and CDR2 is LQKENI in the germline V gene. The CDR3 is 15 amino acids. The V end was cut by 1 base, the J end by 1 base, with 10 bases between. The CDR3 nucleotides are TGTGCCAGCTCACCACTACAGGGTAGGAACACTGAAGCTTTCTTT. Translating gives CASSPLQGRNTEAFF.

The rearrangement joins TRBV27 to TRBJ2-2; D uncertain. The CDR3 contains 13 residues. Trimming stripped 0 bases from V and 4 bases from J, with 3 bases between. CDR1 is MNHEY, CDR2 SMNVEV, per germline (reference sequence). CDR3 in DNA: TGTGCCAGCAGTTTATCGATCACCGGGGAGCTGTTTTTT. Translating it yields CASSLSITGELFF.

This rearrangement joins TRBV18 to TRBJ2-3; the D is unclear. The germline CDR1 and CDR2 sequences are KGHSH and LQKENI. The CDR3 consists of 13 residues. The germline V and J ends were trimmed by 2 bases and 0 bases, with 3 bases remaining between them. The CDR3 loop is CASSPGSTDTQYF. The CDR3 DNA reads as TGTGCCAGCTCACCAGGAAGCACAGATACGCAGTATTTT.

The CDR3 loop is CASSLSGANTEAFF. CDR3 DNA: TGTGCCAGCAGCCTGTCGGGGGCGAACACTGAAGCTTTCTTT. This sequence joins TRBV5-8 and TRBJ1-1; tentatively, D is TRBD1 (6 bases). The V end was cut by 4 bases, the J end by 1 base, with 11 bases between. The CDR3 has 14 residues. Germline lookup yields CDR1 SGHTS and CDR2 YDEGEE.

This clone appeared once. The chain's CDR3 is CASSKAGGPFDEQFF. CDR3 nucleotide sequence: TGTGCCAGCAGTAAAGCGGGAGGGCCCTTCGATGAGCAGTTCTTC. This rearrangement joins TRBV28 to TRBJ2-1, with TRBD2 matching over 10 bases. V trimming: 5 bases; J trimming: 8 bases; junction bases outside the gene matches: 9. The CDR3 has 15 residues. Germline CDR1 MDHEN, CDR2 SYDVKM.

The gene calls are TRBV7-9 and TRBJ2-7; no clear D gene. The germline gives CDR1 SEHNR, CDR2 FQNEAQ (reference sequence). V was cut by 5 bases and J by 5 bases, with 16 bases left in between. The CDR3 is made up of 14 amino acids. The CDR3 reads CASSPGQAIHEQYF. The CDR3 nucleotides are TGTGCCAGCAGCCCCGGTCAGGCCATTCACGAGCAGTACTTC.

The V gene is TRBV5-4, the J gene TRBJ2-3, with D unclear. The V end lost 0 bases, the J end lost 8 bases, and 7 bases lay between the germline ends. The length of the CDR3 is 12 residues. Looked up from germline, CDR1 is SGHNT and CDR2 is YYREEE (reference sequence). Here the CDR3 reads CASSLVRSTQYF. CDR3 in DNA: TGTGCCAGCAGCTTGGTCCGTAGTACGCAGTATTTT.

This chain links TRBV9 with TRBJ1-1; unclear D gene. The germline V gene encodes CDR1 SGDLS and CDR2 YYNGEE. V dropped 4 bases and J dropped 4 bases, with 14 bases sitting between them. The CDR3 is 14 amino acids. This chain's CDR3 is CASSPESLGTEAFF. The CDR3 DNA follows: TGTGCCAGCAGCCCCGAGAGTTTAGGCACTGAAGCTTTCTTT.

V gene TRBV2 combines with J gene TRBJ1-2; 7 positions match TRBD1. The CDR3 sequence is 15 residues long. The V gene's germline CDR1 is SNHLY and CDR2 FYNNEI. J was trimmed by 5 bases and V by 4 bases; bases with no gene match: 10. The CDR3 reads CASSALPGGWYGYTF. The CDR3 bases are TGTGCCAGCAGTGCCCTTCCAGGGGGTTGGTATGGCTACACCTTC.